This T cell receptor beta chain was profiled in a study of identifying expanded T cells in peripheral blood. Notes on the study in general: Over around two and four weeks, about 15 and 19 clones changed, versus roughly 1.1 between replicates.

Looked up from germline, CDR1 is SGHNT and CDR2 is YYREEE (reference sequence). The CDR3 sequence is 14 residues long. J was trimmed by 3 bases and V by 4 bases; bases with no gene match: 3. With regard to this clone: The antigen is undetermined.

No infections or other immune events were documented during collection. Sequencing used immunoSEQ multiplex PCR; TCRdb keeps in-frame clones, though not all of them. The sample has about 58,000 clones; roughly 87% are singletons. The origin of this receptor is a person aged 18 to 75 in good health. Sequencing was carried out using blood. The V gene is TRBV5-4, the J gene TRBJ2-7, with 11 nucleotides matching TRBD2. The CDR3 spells CASSLAGGLYEQYF. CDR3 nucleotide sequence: TGTGCCAGCAGCCTAGCGGGAGGCCTCTACGAGCAGTACTTC.